Below, 30 T cell receptor beta chains from the same sample are listed, as sequenced in a study of T cell responses to AZD1222 COVID-19 vaccine. Generated by immunoSEQ multiplex PCR, the TCRdb table keeps only in-frame clones and is missing some. Of about 100,000 clones in the sample, roughly 87% were seen once. The sequences come from peripheral blood, collected on day 0 of AZD1222 vaccination. The receptor source for this set is an adult in good health.

The chain couples TRBV9 to TRBJ2-5; the D gene is possibly TRBD1 (5 bases). The CDR3 loop spans 14 amino acids. Germline V gives CDR1 SGDLS, CDR2 YYNGEE. Trimming took off 0 bases at V and 4 bases at J, with 10 bases between the two ends. CDR3 amino acids: CASSVVPGSETQYF. The CDR3 DNA is TGTGCCAGCAGCGTAGTACCAGGGTCAGAGACCCAGTACTTC.

This chain connects TRBV6-6 to TRBJ1-2, with D possibly being TRBD1 (5 bases). V lost 0 bases and J 7 bases, leaving 12 bases between the germline ends. Looked up from germline, CDR1 is MNHNY and CDR2 is SVGAGI (reference sequence). The CDR3 contains 14 residues. The CDR3 coding sequence is TGTGCCAGCAGTTACTCGAACCAGGGTGGTGGCTACACCTTC. It translates to CASSYSNQGGGYTF.

The genes are TRBV7-3 and TRBJ1-2; 11 bases map to TRBD1. Germline CDR1 SGHTA, CDR2 FQGTGA. The CDR3 has 15 amino acids. J gave up 8 bases and V 5 bases, and 10 bases lay outside the gene matches. CDR3 protein: CASSPGQGAGYGYTF. CDR3 nucleotide sequence: TGTGCCAGCAGCCCAGGACAGGGGGCAGGTTACGGCTACACCTTC.

The chain uses TRBV3-1 (or the pseudogene TRBV3-2) and TRBJ2-1, with D uncertain. Trimming shortened V by 0 bases and J by 5 bases, and 14 bases separated the two germline ends. CDR1 and CDR2 (germline): LGHDT, YNNKEL (reference sequence). CDR3 size: 16 residues. CDR3 region: CASSQDRRSYHNEQFF. The CDR3 DNA follows: TGTGCCAGCAGCCAAGATAGAAGAAGCTATCACAATGAGCAGTTCTTC.

The chain is built from TRBV5-1 and TRBJ2-7, with 8 nucleotides matching TRBD2. The CDR3 covers 12 residues. Trimming at V came to 4 bases and at J to 4 bases, leaving 1 base not matched to a gene. In germline, CDR1 is SGHRS, CDR2 YFSETQ. The CDR3 coding sequence is TGCGCCAGCAGCCGGGAGGGATACGAGCAGTACTTC. Its translation is CASSREGYEQYF.

The V gene is TRBV9, the J gene TRBJ2-7; D call uncertain. V shed 3 bases and J shed 2 bases, with 6 bases lying between them. CDR1 is SGDLS and CDR2 is YYNGEE in the germline V gene. There are 12 residues in the CDR3. This chain's CDR3 is CASSGATYEQYV. CDR3 DNA: TGTGCCAGCAGCGGAGCTACCTACGAGCAGTACGTC.

The gene calls are TRBV4-2 and TRBJ1-1; D is unresolved. The CDR3 totals 17 residues. Looked up from germline, CDR1 is LGHNA and CDR2 is YNFKEQ. The ends were cut back, 0 bases at V and 1 base at J, with 15 bases in the middle. The CDR3 sequence is CASSQDGSGKPNTEAFF. In DNA, the CDR3 is TGTGCCAGCAGCCAAGATGGGAGTGGCAAACCGAACACTGAAGCTTTCTTT.

The chain recombines TRBV5-4 with TRBJ2-7; weak D call: TRBD2 (7 bases). The germline V gene has CDR1 SGHNT and CDR2 YYREEE (reference sequence). This CDR3 spans 14 amino acids. The V gene lost 0 bases and the J gene lost 4 bases, with 11 bases spanning the gap. The CDR3 nucleotides read TGTGCCAGCAGCTTGGCCGGGGGGCAGTACGAGCAGTACTTC. This encodes CASSLAGGQYEQYF.

Details on this clone: A junction end diverges from the germline sequence, so it may reflect a read error. The rearrangement joins TRBV5-1 to TRBJ2-5; 8 bases match TRBD1. The CDR3 is 14 residues long. From germline, CDR1 is SGHRS and CDR2 YFSETQ. CDR3 in amino acids: CASSQTGAGETQYF. In nucleotides, the CDR3 is TGTGCCAGCAGCCAGACAGGGGCCGGGGAGACCCAGTACTTC.

This chain uses TRBV9 with TRBJ1-1; a weak D match, TRBD1 (5 bases). V lost 3 bases and J lost 0, with 9 bases in between. CDR1 and CDR2 (germline): SGDLS, YYNGEE. This CDR3 spans 14 amino acids. CDR3 DNA sequence: TGTGCCAGCAGCGCACGGGGGGTGAACACTGAAGCTTTCTTT. Translation: CASSARGVNTEAFF. The whole variable domain, remainder taken from reference TRBV9 and TRBJ1-1, is DSGVTQTPKHLITATGQRVTLRCSPRSGDLSVYWYQQSLDQGLQFLIQYYNGEERAKGNILERFSAQQFPDLHSELNLSSLELGDSALYFCASSARGVNTEAFFGQGTRLTVV.

V gene TRBV27 combines with J gene TRBJ1-2; D call uncertain. This CDR3 is 15 amino acids long. CDR1 and CDR2 (germline): MNHEY, SMNVEV (reference sequence). The V end was cut by 3 bases, the J end by 2 bases, with 13 bases between. The CDR3 DNA is TGTGCCAGCAGTTTCTCCGCGGGCTTGAACTATGGCTACACCTTC. Its translation: CASSFSAGLNYGYTF.

The genes are TRBV27 and TRBJ2-7; D not resolved. CDR1 is MNHEY and CDR2 is SMNVEV in the germline V gene (reference sequence). Trimming left V 7 bases short and J 2 bases short, with 15 bases between. CDR3 length equals 14 residues. DNA of the CDR3: TGTGCCAGCACCCTGAGCTCCGGGCCCTACGAGCAGTACTTC. Translated, it gives CASTLSSGPYEQYF.

The gene calls are TRBV19 and TRBJ2-7; possible D gene TRBD2, 5 bases. V was clipped by 0 bases and J by 2 bases, with 11 bases between them. Looked up from germline, CDR1 is LNHDA and CDR2 is SQIVND (reference sequence). The CDR3 runs to 15 residues. This CDR3 is CASSIEWAGTYEQYF. The CDR3 DNA follows: TGTGCCAGTAGTATAGAATGGGCGGGTACCTACGAGCAGTACTTC. The complete variable domain, with remaining parts taken from reference TRBV19 and TRBJ2-7, reads DGGITQSPKYLFRKEGQNVTLSCEQNLNHDAMYWYRQDPGQGLRLIYYSQIVNDFQKGDIAEGYSVSREKKESFPLTVTSAQKNPTAFYLCASSIEWAGTYEQYFGPGTRLTVT.

The V and J genes are TRBV6-1 and TRBJ1-3; possibly TRBD1 for D (6 bases). The V gene lost 3 bases and the J gene lost 1 base, with 7 bases spanning the gap. The V gene's germline CDR1 is MNHNS and CDR2 SASEGT. CDR3 length: 14 amino acids. CDR3 sequence reads: CASSEQGSGNTIYF. CDR3 coding DNA: TGTGCCAGCAGTGAGCAGGGGTCTGGAAACACCATATATTTT.

This clone was picked up one time. The chain carries TRBV6-1 and TRBJ1-3; D not resolved. CDR3 length: 13 residues. Germline CDR1 reads MNHNS; CDR2 reads SASEGT. V was shortened by 1 base and J by 8 bases, with 9 bases between the two germline ends. CDR3 nucleotide sequence: TGTGCCAGCAGTGAAGGGGCAGTCTACACCATATATTTT. Translated, it gives CASSEGAVYTIYF.

V and J are TRBV4-3 and TRBJ1-2; D is unresolved. CDR1 and CDR2 (germline): LGHNA, YSLEER. Trimming took 2 bases from V and 0 from J, leaving 10 bases between them. CDR3 length: 15 amino acids. Written as DNA, the CDR3 is TGCGCCAGCAGCCAAAGCCTTCAGGCTAACTATGGCTACACCTTC. Residues: CASSQSLQANYGYTF.

In its sample, this clone was seen once. This sequence joins TRBV19 and TRBJ2-3; 8 bases align to TRBD1. The ends lost 5 bases at V and 0 bases at J; junction bases unmatched: 7. Germline-derived CDR1 and CDR2 are LNHDA and SQIVND (reference sequence). The CDR3 has 16 amino acids. The CDR3 DNA follows: TGTGCCAGTAGTCCCGGACAGGGCCCGAGCACAGATACGCAGTATTTT. It codes for CASSPGQGPSTDTQYF.

The sample holds one count of this clone. This chain links TRBV14 with TRBJ2-5; 10 nucleotides match TRBD2. The V gene end was trimmed by 4 bases and the J gene end by 1 base; junction bases not matched to a gene: 3. The length of the CDR3 is 15 residues. In germline, CDR1 is SGHDN, CDR2 FVKESK. The CDR3 spells CASSPIAGGQETQYF. Written as DNA, the CDR3 is TGTGCCAGCAGCCCTATAGCGGGAGGCCAAGAGACCCAGTACTTC.

The rearrangement uses TRBV2 and TRBJ2-2, with 7 bases identical to TRBD2. Germline V gene sequence: CDR1 SNHLY, CDR2 FYNNEI. Trimming took 6 bases from V and 5 from J; bases not matched to a gene: 3. The CDR3 is made up of 13 amino acids. In nucleotides, the CDR3 is TGTGCCAGCAGCTTTAGCGGGACCGGGGAGCTGTTTTTT. Translating it yields CASSFSGTGELFF.

J is TRBJ2-2 and V is TRBV7-2, with 10 bases fitting TRBD2. Germline V gene data show CDR1 as SGHTA and CDR2 as FQGNSA. The CDR3 totals 17 residues. Trimming at V came to 3 bases and at J to 7 bases, leaving 11 bases not matched to a gene. Written as DNA, the CDR3 is TGTGCCAGCAGCTTCGTGGCAGCGGGAGGGCCCGACGGGGAGCTGTTTTTT. It translates to CASSFVAAGGPDGELFF.

V is TRBV4-3 and J is TRBJ2-4; D not certain. The CDR3 length is 13 residues. CDR1 and CDR2 (germline): LGHNA, YSLEER. Trimming stripped 1 base from V and 5 bases from J, with 6 bases between. DNA for the CDR3: TGCGCCAGCAGCCAAGGGTCCGAAAACATTCAGTACTTC. It codes for CASSQGSENIQYF.

The V call is TRBV11-2, the J call TRBJ2-7; D not resolved. Germline V gene data show CDR1 as SGHAT and CDR2 as FQNNGV. Trimming removed 5 bases from V and 4 bases from J, with 18 bases in between. The CDR3 sequence is 15 residues long. The CDR3 loop reads CASSPLVTPSYEQYV. In DNA form, the CDR3 reads TGTGCCAGCAGCCCTCTAGTTACCCCTAGTTACGAGCAGTACGTC.

This clone was counted a single time. J is TRBJ2-7 and V is TRBV10-3; 8 bases align to TRBD2. The J segment lost 4 bases and the V segment lost 10 bases, leaving 9 bases of the junction unmatched. The CDR3 consists of 13 residues. Germline V gene sequence: CDR1 ENHRY, CDR2 SYGVKD. The CDR3 DNA follows: TGTGCCACCCTCGGGGGGGGGTTGTACGAGCAGTACTTC. Residues: CATLGGGLYEQYF.

V gene TRBV5-4 combines with J gene TRBJ1-1; D is unclear. This CDR3 has 14 amino acids. V gave up 1 base and J gave up 1 base, with 8 bases separating them. CDR1 SGHNT and CDR2 YYREEE come from the germline V gene (reference sequence). Here the CDR3 reads CASSLLAPNTEAFF. CDR3 DNA: TGTGCCAGCAGCTTGCTAGCCCCGAACACTGAAGCTTTCTTT.

For this clone: The sample contains more than one DNA sequence encoding this CDR3. The CDR3 coding sequence is TGCGCCAGCAGCCAAGTAGGGCAGGGGGACACCGGGGAGCTGTTTTTT. Protein sequence: CASSQVGQGDTGELFF. V usage is TRBV4-3 and J usage is TRBJ2-2; 7 nucleotides match TRBD1. CDR3 length: 16 amino acids. The ends lost 1 base at V and 3 bases at J; junction bases unmatched: 5. Germline CDR1 and CDR2: LGHNA and YSLEER.

V and J are TRBV19 and TRBJ2-7; D is perhaps TRBD2 (6 bases). V dropped 8 bases and J dropped 2 bases, with 19 bases sitting between them. The germline V gene encodes CDR1 LNHDA and CDR2 SQIVND (reference sequence). The CDR3 covers 15 residues. This chain's CDR3 is CASWRGRQLTYEQYF. The CDR3, as DNA: TGTGCCAGTTGGCGGGGAAGGCAACTCACCTACGAGCAGTACTTC.

V gene TRBV7-9 combines with J gene TRBJ2-7, with 9 nucleotides matching TRBD1. The CDR3 consists of 13 residues. The V segment lost 5 bases and the J segment 3 bases; nucleotides outside the gene matches: 2. Germline CDR1 reads SEHNR; CDR2 reads FQNEAQ (reference sequence). The CDR3 region is CASSGTGNYEQYF. DNA for the CDR3: TGTGCCAGCAGCGGGACAGGGAACTACGAGCAGTACTTC.

This chain uses TRBV7-3 with TRBJ2-7; the D gene is possibly TRBD2 (6 bases). This CDR3 comprises 13 residues. CDR1 SGHTA and CDR2 FQGTGA come from the germline V gene. Trimming shortened V by 0 bases and J by 4 bases, and 7 bases separated the two germline ends. The CDR3 DNA follows: TGTGCCAGCAGCTTAACTGGGGGGTACGAGCAGTACTTC. Amino acid sequence: CASSLTGGYEQYF.

This rearrangement joins TRBV29-1 to TRBJ2-7; 8 bases line up with TRBD1. V gave up 7 bases and J gave up 6 bases; unmatched junction bases: 23. The length of the CDR3 is 17 residues. Germline CDR1 SQVTM, CDR2 ANQGSEA. CDR3 coding DNA: TGCAGCGCCGGACAGGGAAAGTCGATAATTGGGGATCGCGAGCAGTACGTC. Translation: CSAGQGKSIIGDREQYV.

This clone was seen only a few times. The CDR3 reads CAWSKGNYGYTF. In DNA, the CDR3 is TGTGCCTGGAGTAAGGGTAACTATGGCTACACCTTC. The chain couples TRBV30 to TRBJ1-2; no definite D call. Trimming left V 2 bases short and J 1 base short, with 5 bases between. Looked up from germline, CDR1 is GTSNPN and CDR2 is SVGIG (reference sequence). The CDR3 runs 12 residues.